This T cell receptor (beta chain) was recorded in a study of blood T cell repertoires in COVID-19. Assay used: immunoSEQ multiplex PCR; TCRdb lists only in-frame clones, some missing. Among 150,000 or so clones, roughly 86% were seen once, and the ten largest hold 2.3%. This clone was counted a single time. Sequenced material: peripheral blood. The receptor was isolated from a human donor in a cohort sampled during active COVID-19.

The CDR3 DNA follows: TGTGCCAGTAGCCAGGGGCTTTCTGGAAACACCATATATTTT. Translated, it gives CASSQGLSGNTIYF. The J gene is TRBJ1-3, the V gene TRBV19; maybe TRBD1 (6 bases). There are 14 residues in the CDR3. Germline V CDR1 and CDR2: LNHDA, SQIVND (reference sequence). The V end lost 6 bases, the J end lost 1 base, and 10 bases lay between the germline ends.